A selection of T cell receptor beta chains follows, all from one sample in a study of spatial heterogeneity in lung cancer. TCRdb re-derived calls from the 5' RACE reads in MiXCR, one entry per CDR3 protein. Among just over 3,000 distinct CDR3 sequences listed, 15% to 20% were seen once. Specimen: lung tumor tissue, collected at surgery. The receptor source for this set is a male donor with early-stage non-small cell lung cancer. The CDR3 runs from the conserved cysteine through the conserved F or W. A clone size is listed for some rows: how often the clone was seen (once, few, many), or a class if it is expanded.

size,V,CDR3
medium-sized,TRBV28,CASSRTVSEQFF
medium-sized,TRBV6-6,CASSYPREGSNQPQHF
medium-sized,TRBV30,CAWSVPLGWEETQYF
NA,TRBV9,CASSVGGGLGNEQFF
medium-sized,TRBV29-1,CSVGGAGHQETQYF
medium-sized,TRBV9,CASSVERSSGRSSYNEQFF
NA,TRBV29-1,CSVAGTSGSYETQYF
medium-sized,TRBV24-1,CATSDPDRLSSYNEQFF
medium-sized,TRBV10-1,CASSESRGLTYNEQFF
NA,TRBV29-1,CSVLGPTSEAFF
large,TRBV28,CASTRETDTGELFF
medium-sized,TRBV24-1,CATSDYPESTEAFF
NA,TRBV28,CASSFYTGANVLTF
NA,TRBV21-1,CASSKARLRASYEQYF
NA,TRBV6-1,CASSLDPFYEQYF
NA,TRBV12-3/TRBV12-4,CASSRSGSPYEQYF
many,TRBV7-9,CASSLWASTSFGETQYF
NA,TRBV29-1,CSLRDRGRLETQYF
medium-sized,TRBV18,CASSPPEASGNTGELFF
many,TRBV20-1,CSATSGGETQYF
medium-sized,TRBV25-1,CASSQRGQFYNEQFF
once,TRBV5-6,CASSDGPYQANVLTF
NA,TRBV25-1,CASSEGTGQETQYF
medium-sized,TRBV2,CASSRNSYEQFF
medium-sized,TRBV2,CASIQLATRTDTQYF
once,TRBV20-1,CSVGRPGEEKLFF
medium-sized,TRBV6-2/TRBV6-3,CASSWGQGAFGANVLTF
few,TRBV5-4,CASSSGFSPLHF
large,TRBV5-1,CASSPGGTGNYEQYF
many,TRBV7-2,CASSLFGTGLIREGYTF
medium-sized,TRBV10-1,CASINTDTQYF
medium-sized,TRBV14,CASSQTSSAKQFF
medium-sized,TRBV5-1,CASSYDKNQPQHF
NA,TRBV7-6,CASSMRQGTNTEAFF
large,TRBV20-1,CSPAEGRRDTQYF
medium-sized,TRBV4-1,CASSQDITDTQYF
medium-sized,TRBV29-1,CSVELETQYF
NA,TRBV29-1,CSVEASTWNEQFF
NA,TRBV28,CASILAGSGYGYTF
medium-sized,TRBV28,CASERVNYGYTF
many,TRBV27,CASSAETGGVVNEQFF
large,TRBV29-1,CSAPAGQGRNNEQFF
medium-sized,TRBV6-2/TRBV6-3,CASSYGPGLVESNEQFF
NA,TRBV24-1,CATSDSSQGNTEAFF
medium-sized,TRBV6-5,CASSRQGPDTQYF
NA,TRBV13,CASSSPTGLGKLFF